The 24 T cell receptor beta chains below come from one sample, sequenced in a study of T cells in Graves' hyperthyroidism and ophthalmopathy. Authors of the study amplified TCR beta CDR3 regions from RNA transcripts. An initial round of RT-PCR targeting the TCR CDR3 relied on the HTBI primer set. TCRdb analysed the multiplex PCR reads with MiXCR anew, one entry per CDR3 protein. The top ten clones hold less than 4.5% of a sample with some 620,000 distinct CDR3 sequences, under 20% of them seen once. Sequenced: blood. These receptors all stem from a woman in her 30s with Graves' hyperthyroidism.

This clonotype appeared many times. The CDR3 bases are TGCAGTGCTAGAGATAGGACGGGAGGAAGTCATGAGCAGTTCTTC. Protein: CSARDRTGGSHEQFF. The chain combines TRBV20-1 with TRBJ2-1; the match to TRBD2 covers 7 bases. Germline-derived CDR1 and CDR2 are DFQATT and SNEGSKA (reference sequence). The CDR3 is 15 amino acids. Germline trimming cut 0 bases from V and 8 bases from J; bases unmatched to any gene: 10.

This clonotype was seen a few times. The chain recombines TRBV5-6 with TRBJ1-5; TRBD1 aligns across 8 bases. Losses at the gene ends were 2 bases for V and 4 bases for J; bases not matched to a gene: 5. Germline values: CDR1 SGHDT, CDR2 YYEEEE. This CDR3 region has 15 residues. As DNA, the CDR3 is TGTGCCAGCAGCTTTCAGGGGGCTGGGAATCAGCCCCAGCATTTT. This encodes CASSFQGAGNQPQHF.

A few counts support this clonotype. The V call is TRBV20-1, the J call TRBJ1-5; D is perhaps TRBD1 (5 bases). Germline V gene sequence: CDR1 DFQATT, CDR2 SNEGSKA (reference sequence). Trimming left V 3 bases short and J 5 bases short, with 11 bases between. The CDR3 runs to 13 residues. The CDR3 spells CSASWVRDQPQHF. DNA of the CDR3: TGCAGTGCTAGTTGGGTCAGGGATCAGCCCCAGCATTTT.

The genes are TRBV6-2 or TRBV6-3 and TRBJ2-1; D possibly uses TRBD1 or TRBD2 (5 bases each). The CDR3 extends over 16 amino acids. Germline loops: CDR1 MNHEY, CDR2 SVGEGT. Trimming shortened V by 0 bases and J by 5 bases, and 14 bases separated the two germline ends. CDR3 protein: CASSYSGVATNNEQFF. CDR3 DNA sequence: TGTGCCAGCAGTTACTCGGGGGTAGCGACAAACAATGAGCAGTTCTTC.

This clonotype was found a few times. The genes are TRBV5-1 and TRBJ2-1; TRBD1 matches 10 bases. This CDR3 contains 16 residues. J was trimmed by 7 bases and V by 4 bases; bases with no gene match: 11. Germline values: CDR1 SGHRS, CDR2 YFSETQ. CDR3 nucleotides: TGCGCCAGCAGCATATCTACCGGGACAGGGGAAAATGAGCAGTTCTTC. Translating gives CASSISTGTGENEQFF.

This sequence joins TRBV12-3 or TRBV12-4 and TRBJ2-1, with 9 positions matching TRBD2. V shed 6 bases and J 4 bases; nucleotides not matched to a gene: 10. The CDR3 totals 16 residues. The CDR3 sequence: CASRLTGLAGYNEQFF. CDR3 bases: TGTGCCAGCAGACTTACAGGGCTAGCGGGGTACAATGAGCAGTTCTTC.

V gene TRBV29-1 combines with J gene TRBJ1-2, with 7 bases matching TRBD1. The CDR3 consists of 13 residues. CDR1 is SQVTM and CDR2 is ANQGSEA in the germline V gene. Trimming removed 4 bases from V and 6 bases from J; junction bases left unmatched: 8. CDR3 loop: CSVAGTDLDGYTF. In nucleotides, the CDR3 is TGCAGCGTTGCAGGGACAGATCTTGATGGCTACACCTTC.

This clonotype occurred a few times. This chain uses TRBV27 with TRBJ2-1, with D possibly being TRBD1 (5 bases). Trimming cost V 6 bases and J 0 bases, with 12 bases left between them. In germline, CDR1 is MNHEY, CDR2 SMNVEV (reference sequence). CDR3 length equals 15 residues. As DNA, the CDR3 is TGTGCCAGCAGGCAGACAGAAAGCTCCTACAATGAGCAGTTCTTC. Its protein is CASRQTESSYNEQFF.

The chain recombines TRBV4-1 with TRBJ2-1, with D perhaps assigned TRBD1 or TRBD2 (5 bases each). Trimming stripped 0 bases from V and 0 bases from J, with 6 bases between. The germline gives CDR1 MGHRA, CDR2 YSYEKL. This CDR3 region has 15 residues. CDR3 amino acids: CASSQEGVSYNEQFF. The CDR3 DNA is TGCGCCAGCAGCCAAGAGGGGGTCTCCTACAATGAGCAGTTCTTC.

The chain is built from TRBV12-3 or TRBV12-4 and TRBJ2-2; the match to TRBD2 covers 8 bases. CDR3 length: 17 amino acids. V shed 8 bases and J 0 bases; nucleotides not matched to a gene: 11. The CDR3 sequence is CASSPVEAGANTGELFF. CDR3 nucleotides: TGTGCCAGCTCACCAGTGGAAGCGGGGGCGAACACCGGGGAGCTGTTTTTT.

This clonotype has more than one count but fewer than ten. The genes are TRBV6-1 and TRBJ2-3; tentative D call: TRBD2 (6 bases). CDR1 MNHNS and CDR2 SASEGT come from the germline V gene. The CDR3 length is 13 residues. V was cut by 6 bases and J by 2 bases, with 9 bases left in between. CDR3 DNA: TGTGCCAGCAGGCGGGACGACACAGATACGCAGTATTTT. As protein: CASRRDDTDTQYF.

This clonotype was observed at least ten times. DNA of the CDR3: TGTGCCACCAGCTCCGGACTAGCGGGAGGACACAGCACAGATACGCAGTATTTT. Protein sequence: CATSSGLAGGHSTDTQYF. The rearrangement links TRBV24-1 to TRBJ2-3; 14 bases are a match to TRBD2. Per germline, CDR1 KGHDR and CDR2 SFDVKD. The V segment lost 7 bases and the J segment 0 bases; nucleotides outside the gene matches: 8. This CDR3 region has 18 residues.

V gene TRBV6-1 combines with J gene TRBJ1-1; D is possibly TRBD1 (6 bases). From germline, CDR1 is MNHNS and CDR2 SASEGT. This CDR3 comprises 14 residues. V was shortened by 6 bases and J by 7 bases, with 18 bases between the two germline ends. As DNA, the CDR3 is TGTGCCAGCAGCCTGGGTGGGGGCGCCGGTGAAGCTTTCTTT. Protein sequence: CASSLGGGAGEAFF.

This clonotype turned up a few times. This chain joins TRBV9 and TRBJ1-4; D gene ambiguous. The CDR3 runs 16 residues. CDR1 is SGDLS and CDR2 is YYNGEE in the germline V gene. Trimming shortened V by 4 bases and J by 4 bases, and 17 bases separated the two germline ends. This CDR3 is CASSPGPGKVNEKLFF. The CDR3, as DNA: TGTGCCAGCAGCCCTGGACCGGGGAAGGTTAATGAAAAACTGTTTTTT.

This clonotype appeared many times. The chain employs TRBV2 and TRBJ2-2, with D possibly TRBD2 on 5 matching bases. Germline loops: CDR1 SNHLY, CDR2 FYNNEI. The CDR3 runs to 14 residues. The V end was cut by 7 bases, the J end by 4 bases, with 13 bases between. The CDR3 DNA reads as TGTGCCAGCAAGCCGAGGGAGTCCACCGGGGAGCTGTTTTTT. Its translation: CASKPRESTGELFF.

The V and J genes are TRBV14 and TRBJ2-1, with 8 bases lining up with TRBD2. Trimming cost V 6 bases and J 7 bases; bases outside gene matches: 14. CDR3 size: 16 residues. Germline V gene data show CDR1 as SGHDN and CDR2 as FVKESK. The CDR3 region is CASSSASGGRGNEQFF. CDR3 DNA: TGTGCCAGCAGTTCCGCAAGCGGGGGAAGAGGAAATGAGCAGTTCTTC.

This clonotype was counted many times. Written as DNA, the CDR3 is TGTGCCAGCACCGAGGACAACAACTATGGCTACACCTTC. Protein sequence: CASTEDNNYGYTF. J is TRBJ1-2 and V is TRBV6-2 or TRBV6-3; D is possibly TRBD1 (5 bases). Germline CDR1 and CDR2: MNHEY and SVGEGT. With 7 bases removed from V and 2 bases from J, the gap between germline ends came to 11 bases. This CDR3 region has 13 residues.

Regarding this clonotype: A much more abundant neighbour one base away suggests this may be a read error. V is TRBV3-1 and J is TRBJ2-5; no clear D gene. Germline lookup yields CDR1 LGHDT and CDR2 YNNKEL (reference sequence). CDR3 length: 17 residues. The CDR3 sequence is CVSSQEVGTRPQETQYF. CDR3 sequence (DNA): TGTGTCAGCAGCCAAGAGGTTGGCACACGACCTCAAGAGACCCAGTACTTC.

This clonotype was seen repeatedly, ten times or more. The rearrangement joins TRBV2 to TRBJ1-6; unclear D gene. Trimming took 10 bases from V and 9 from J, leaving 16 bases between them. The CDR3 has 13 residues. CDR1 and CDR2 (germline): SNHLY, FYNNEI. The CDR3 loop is CATADSPLSPLHF. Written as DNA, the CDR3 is TGTGCCACAGCCGACTCCCCTCTTTCACCCCTCCACTTT.

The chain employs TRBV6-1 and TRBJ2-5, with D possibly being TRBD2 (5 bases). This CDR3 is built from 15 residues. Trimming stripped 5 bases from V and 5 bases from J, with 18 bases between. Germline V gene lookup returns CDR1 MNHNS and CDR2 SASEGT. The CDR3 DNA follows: TGTGCCAGCAGTAGCGGAGGAGTGGTTTATGAGACCCAGTACTTC. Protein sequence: CASSSGGVVYETQYF.

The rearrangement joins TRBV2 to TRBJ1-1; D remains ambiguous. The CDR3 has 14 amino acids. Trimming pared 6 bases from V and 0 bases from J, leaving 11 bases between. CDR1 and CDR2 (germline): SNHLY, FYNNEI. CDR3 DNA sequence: TGTGCCAGCAGACCGGACGGTATGAACACTGAAGCTTTCTTT. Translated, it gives CASRPDGMNTEAFF.

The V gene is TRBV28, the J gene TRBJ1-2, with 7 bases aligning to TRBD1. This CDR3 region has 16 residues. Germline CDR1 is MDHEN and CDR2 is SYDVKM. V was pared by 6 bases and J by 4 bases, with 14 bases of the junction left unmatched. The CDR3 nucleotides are TGTGCCAGCAGCCTCCCCGGGGGACAGCGCCTCTATGGCTACACCTTC. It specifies CASSLPGGQRLYGYTF.

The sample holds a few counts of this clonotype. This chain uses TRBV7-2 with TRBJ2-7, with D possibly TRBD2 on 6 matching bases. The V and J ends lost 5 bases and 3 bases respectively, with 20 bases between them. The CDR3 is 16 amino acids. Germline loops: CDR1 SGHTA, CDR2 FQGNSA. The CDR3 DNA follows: TGTGCCAGCAGCCTTAACCAACTAGCATCCCTCTACGAGCAGTACTTC. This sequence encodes CASSLNQLASLYEQYF.

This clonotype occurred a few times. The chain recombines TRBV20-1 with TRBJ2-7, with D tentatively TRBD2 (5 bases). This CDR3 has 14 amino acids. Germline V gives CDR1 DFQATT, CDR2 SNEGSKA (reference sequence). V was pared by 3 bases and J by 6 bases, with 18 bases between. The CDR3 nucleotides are TGCAGTGCTAGTGTGGACGTCACGCGGGCCGAGCAGTACTTC. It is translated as CSASVDVTRAEQYF.